The rows below give T cell receptor beta chains drawn from one sample of a study of read filtering for tumor transcriptome and immune sequencing. Via MiXCR, TCRdb re-called the reads, giving one row per CDR3 protein. The top ten hold less than 30% of the sample, which has about 9,200 distinct CDR3 sequences, roughly 15% seen once. The sample comprised a population of CD138-negative cells sorted from bone marrow. These receptors all come from a donor at least 40 years old with multiple myeloma. CDR3s include the opening cysteine and the closing phenylalanine or tryptophan. D genes are given only for firm matches. Not all rows give a size; the values are once, few, many and, for expanded clones, a class.

cdr3_nt: TGTGCCAGCAGCAAGGACACCTGGTCCTACGAGCAGTACTTC
cdr3_aa: CASSKDTWSYEQYF
clone_size: many
v_call: TRBV7-9
j_call: TRBJ2-7
d_call: -

cdr3_nt: TGTGCCAGCAGTTACACGACAGGGGGCGATCAGCCCCAGCATTTT
cdr3_aa: CASSYTTGGDQPQHF
clone_size: many
v_call: TRBV6-5
j_call: TRBJ1-5
d_call: TRBD1

cdr3_nt: TGTGCCAGCAGTTCGGCCGGGACAGGGAGAGATACGCAGTATTTT
cdr3_aa: CASSSAGTGRDTQYF
clone_size: many
v_call: TRBV6-1
j_call: TRBJ2-3
d_call: TRBD1

cdr3_nt: TGCAGTGCTAGAGCTGCCACCGGGGGGGCGAGAGATGAGCAGTTCTTC
cdr3_aa: CSARAATGGARDEQFF
clone_size: few
v_call: TRBV20-1
j_call: TRBJ2-1
d_call: TRBD2

cdr3_nt: TGCAGCGTTGAAATGGACACCTGCAATGAGCAGTTCTTC
cdr3_aa: CSVEMDTCNEQFF
clone_size: -
v_call: TRBV29-1
j_call: TRBJ2-1
d_call: -

cdr3_nt: TGTGCCAGCAGTTATCGGACAGGGAACTACGAGCAGTACTTC
cdr3_aa: CASSYRTGNYEQYF
clone_size: many
v_call: TRBV27
j_call: TRBJ2-7
d_call: TRBD1

cdr3_nt: TGCAGTGCAGCGACTAGCGGGAGTTCATACGAGCAGTACTTC
cdr3_aa: CSAATSGSSYEQYF
clone_size: many
v_call: TRBV20-1
j_call: TRBJ2-7
d_call: TRBD2

cdr3_nt: TGCAGTGCTAGAGCGGGGACCTTCAATGAGCAGTTCTTC
cdr3_aa: CSARAGTFNEQFF
clone_size: many
v_call: TRBV20-1
j_call: TRBJ2-1
d_call: -

cdr3_nt: TGTGCCAGCAGTCCCCCCGGACAGGGGGGTACGGAAGCTTTCTTT
cdr3_aa: CASSPPGQGGTEAFF
clone_size: -
v_call: TRBV28
j_call: TRBJ1-1
d_call: TRBD1

cdr3_nt: TGTGCCAGCAGCGGTTCCGGGACAGAAGGTTATGGCTACACCTTC
cdr3_aa: CASSGSGTEGYGYTF
clone_size: medium-sized
v_call: TRBV9
j_call: TRBJ1-2
d_call: TRBD1

cdr3_nt: TGCGCCAGCAGCCCAACTTACAGACCAGATACGCAGTATTTT
cdr3_aa: CASSPTYRPDTQYF
clone_size: many
v_call: TRBV5-1
j_call: TRBJ2-3
d_call: -

cdr3_nt: TGCAGTGCTAGAGAAGGAGCGGGTTTGAATTCACCCCTCCACTTT
cdr3_aa: CSAREGAGLNSPLHF
clone_size: many
v_call: TRBV20-1
j_call: TRBJ1-6
d_call: -

cdr3_nt: TGCAGTGCCGTTGGCGGGAATTGGGACGAGCAGTACTTC
cdr3_aa: CSAVGGNWDEQYF
clone_size: many
v_call: TRBV20-1
j_call: TRBJ2-7
d_call: -

cdr3_nt: TGTGCCAGCAGCGCCTACAATGAGCAGTTCTTC
cdr3_aa: CASSAYNEQFF
clone_size: medium-sized
v_call: TRBV11-3
j_call: TRBJ2-1
d_call: -

cdr3_nt: TGTGCCAGCTCACCACAGGGCCCCCCCTACAATGAGCAGTTCTTC
cdr3_aa: CASSPQGPPYNEQFF
clone_size: medium-sized
v_call: TRBV18
j_call: TRBJ2-1
d_call: -

cdr3_nt: TGCAGCGCCCTGATTGCTGAAGCTTTCTTT
cdr3_aa: CSALIAEAFF
clone_size: many
v_call: TRBV29-1
j_call: TRBJ1-1
d_call: -

cdr3_nt: TGCGCCAGCAGCCAAGACCCCTCTCGGGGGCGGAATCAGCCCCAGCATTTT
cdr3_aa: CASSQDPSRGRNQPQHF
clone_size: many
v_call: TRBV4-1
j_call: TRBJ1-5
d_call: -

cdr3_nt: TGCAGCATTGGGGGGGGGGGCTTAGGAAATGAGCAGTTCTTC
cdr3_aa: CSIGGGGLGNEQFF
clone_size: many
v_call: TRBV29-1
j_call: TRBJ2-1
d_call: -

cdr3_nt: TGTGCCGCCGGGACGTACCCTCAGCCCCAGCATTTT
cdr3_aa: CAAGTYPQPQHF
clone_size: many
v_call: TRBV19
j_call: TRBJ1-5
d_call: -

cdr3_nt: TGCGCCAGCAGCCAGGGAGGTACCAATCAGCCCCAGCATTTT
cdr3_aa: CASSQGGTNQPQHF
clone_size: many
v_call: TRBV4-1
j_call: TRBJ1-5
d_call: -

cdr3_nt: TGTGCCAGCAGCCAAAGGAGCCGGGGGTCTGAAGCTTTCTTT
cdr3_aa: CASSQRSRGSEAFF
clone_size: many
v_call: TRBV4-2
j_call: TRBJ1-1
d_call: -

cdr3_nt: TGCGCCAGCACCCGGCTTAGTAGCGGGACCTACGAGCAGTACTTC
cdr3_aa: CASTRLSSGTYEQYF
clone_size: many
v_call: TRBV5-1
j_call: TRBJ2-7
d_call: TRBD2

cdr3_nt: TGTGCCAGCAGGTCGACAGGGATTAGCAATCAGCCCCAGCATTTT
cdr3_aa: CASRSTGISNQPQHF
clone_size: many
v_call: TRBV12-3/TRBV12-4
j_call: TRBJ1-5
d_call: TRBD1

cdr3_nt: TGCAGTGCTAGAACGGGGGGCTCCTACGAGCAGTACTTC
cdr3_aa: CSARTGGSYEQYF
clone_size: medium-sized
v_call: TRBV20-1
j_call: TRBJ2-7
d_call: TRBD2

cdr3_nt: TGCGCCAGCAGCCATGATACCTACAAGTTCAACACTGAAGCTTTCTTT
cdr3_aa: CASSHDTYKFNTEAFF
clone_size: -
v_call: TRBV4-3
j_call: TRBJ1-1
d_call: -

cdr3_nt: TGTGCCAGCAGCTCCAACCTGGGGGAAACAGATACGCAGTATTTT
cdr3_aa: CASSSNLGETDTQYF
clone_size: many
v_call: TRBV11-2
j_call: TRBJ2-3
d_call: -

cdr3_nt: TGCAGCGTTGAAAGGGATGGCACTGAAGTCTTCTTT
cdr3_aa: CSVERDGTEVFF
clone_size: -
v_call: TRBV29-1
j_call: TRBJ1-1
d_call: -

cdr3_nt: TGCGCCAGCAGCCAAGGGACAGGGGGAAATTCACCCCTCCACTTT
cdr3_aa: CASSQGTGGNSPLHF
clone_size: many
v_call: TRBV4-1
j_call: TRBJ1-6
d_call: TRBD1

cdr3_nt: TGTGCCAGCAGTTCAGGGTCATGGGAGCCCCAGCATTTT
cdr3_aa: CASSSGSWEPQHF
clone_size: many
v_call: TRBV12-3/TRBV12-4
j_call: TRBJ1-5
d_call: -

cdr3_nt: TGTGCCAGCAGTGAACTAGCGGGGGGTCATAATGAGCAGTTCTTC
cdr3_aa: CASSELAGGHNEQFF
clone_size: many
v_call: TRBV6-1
j_call: TRBJ2-1
d_call: TRBD2

cdr3_nt: TGTGCCAGCAGTCCCTGGACCAGCACAGATACGCAGTATTTT
cdr3_aa: CASSPWTSTDTQYF
clone_size: many
v_call: TRBV12-3/TRBV12-4
j_call: TRBJ2-3
d_call: -

cdr3_nt: TGCAGTGCTAGCGGCGGGACAGGGGGCACAGATACGCAGTATTTT
cdr3_aa: CSASGGTGGTDTQYF
clone_size: many
v_call: TRBV20-1
j_call: TRBJ2-3
d_call: TRBD1

cdr3_nt: TGTGCCAGCAGCCAAGATTTATACACTGAAGCTTTCTTT
cdr3_aa: CASSQDLYTEAFF
clone_size: medium-sized
v_call: TRBV3-1
j_call: TRBJ1-1
d_call: -